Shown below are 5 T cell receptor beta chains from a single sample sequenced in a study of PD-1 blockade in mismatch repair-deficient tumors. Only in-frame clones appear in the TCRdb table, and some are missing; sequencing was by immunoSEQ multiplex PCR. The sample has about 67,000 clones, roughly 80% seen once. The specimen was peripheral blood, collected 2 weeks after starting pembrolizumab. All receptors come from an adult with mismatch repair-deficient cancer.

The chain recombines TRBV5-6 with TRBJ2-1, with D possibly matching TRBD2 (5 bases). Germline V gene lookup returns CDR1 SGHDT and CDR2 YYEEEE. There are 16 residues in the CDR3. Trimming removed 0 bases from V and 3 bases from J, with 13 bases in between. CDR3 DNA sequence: TGTGCCAGCAGCTTGGCACAGCGGATCCACTACAATGAGCAGTTCTTC. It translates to CASSLAQRIHYNEQFF.

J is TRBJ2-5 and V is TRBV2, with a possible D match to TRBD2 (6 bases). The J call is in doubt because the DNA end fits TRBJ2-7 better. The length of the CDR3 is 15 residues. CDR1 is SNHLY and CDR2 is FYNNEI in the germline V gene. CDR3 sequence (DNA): TGTGCCAGCAGTGGGAACGGGAGAAGCTCCTACGAGCAGTACTTC. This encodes CASSGNGRSSYEQYF.

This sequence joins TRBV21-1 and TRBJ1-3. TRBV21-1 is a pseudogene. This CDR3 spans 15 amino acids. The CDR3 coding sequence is TGTGCCAGCAGAGACCCACATGGGGGGGGAAACACCATATATTTT. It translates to CASRDPHGGGNTIYF.

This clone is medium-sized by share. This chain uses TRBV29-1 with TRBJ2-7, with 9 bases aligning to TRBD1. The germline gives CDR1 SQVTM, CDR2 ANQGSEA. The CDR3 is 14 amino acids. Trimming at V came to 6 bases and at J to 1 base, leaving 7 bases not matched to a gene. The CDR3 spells CSVDTGTGSYEQYF. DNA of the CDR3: TGCAGCGTAGACACCGGGACAGGGTCCTACGAGCAGTACTTC.

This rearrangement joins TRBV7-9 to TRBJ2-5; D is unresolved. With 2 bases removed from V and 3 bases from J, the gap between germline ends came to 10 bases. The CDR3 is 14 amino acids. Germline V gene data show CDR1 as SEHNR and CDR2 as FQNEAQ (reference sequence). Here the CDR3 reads CASSLIATKETQYF. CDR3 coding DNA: TGTGCCAGCAGCTTAATTGCGACCAAAGAGACCCAGTACTTC.